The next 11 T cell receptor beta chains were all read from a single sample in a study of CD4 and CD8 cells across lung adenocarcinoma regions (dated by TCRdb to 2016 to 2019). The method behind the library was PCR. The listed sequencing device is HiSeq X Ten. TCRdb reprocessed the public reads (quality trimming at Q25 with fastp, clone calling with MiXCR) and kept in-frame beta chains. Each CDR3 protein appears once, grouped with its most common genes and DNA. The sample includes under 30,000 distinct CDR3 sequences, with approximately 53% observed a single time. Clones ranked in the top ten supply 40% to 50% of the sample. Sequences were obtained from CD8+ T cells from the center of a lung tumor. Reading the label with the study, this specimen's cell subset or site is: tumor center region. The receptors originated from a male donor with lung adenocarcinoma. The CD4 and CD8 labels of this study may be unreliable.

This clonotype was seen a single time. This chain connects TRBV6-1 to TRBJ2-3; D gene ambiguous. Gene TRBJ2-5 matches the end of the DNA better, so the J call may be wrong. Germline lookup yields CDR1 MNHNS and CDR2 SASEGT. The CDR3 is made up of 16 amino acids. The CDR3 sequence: CASRGSADGTTDTQYF. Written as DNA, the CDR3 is TGTGCCAGCAGGGGATCCGCCGACGGAACCACAGATACCCAGTACTTC.

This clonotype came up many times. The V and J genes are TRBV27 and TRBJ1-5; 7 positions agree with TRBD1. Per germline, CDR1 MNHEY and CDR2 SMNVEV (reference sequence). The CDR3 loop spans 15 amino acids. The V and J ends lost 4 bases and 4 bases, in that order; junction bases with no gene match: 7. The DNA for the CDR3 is TGTGCCAGCAGTTCCCTTGACAGGGATAATCAGCCCCAGCATTTT. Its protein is CASSSLDRDNQPQHF.

In DNA, the CDR3 is TGTGCCAGCAGTGGCGCAAGTGGTTCCGAGCAGCACTTT. Protein product: CASSGASGSEQHF. The chain joins TRBV6-7 to TRBJ1-6; no firm D call. TRBV6-7 is placed among ORFs of uncertain function. The CDR3 covers 13 residues. Deletions cut 5 bases from V and 19 bases from J, with 21 bases between.

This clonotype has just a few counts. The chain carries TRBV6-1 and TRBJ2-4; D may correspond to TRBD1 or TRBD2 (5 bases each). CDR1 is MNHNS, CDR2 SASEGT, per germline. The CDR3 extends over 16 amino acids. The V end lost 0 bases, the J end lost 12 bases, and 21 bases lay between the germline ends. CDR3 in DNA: TGTGCCAGCAGTGAAGCGGGGCTGGGGGTCAAAAATACTCAGTACTTC. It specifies CASSEAGLGVKNTQYF.

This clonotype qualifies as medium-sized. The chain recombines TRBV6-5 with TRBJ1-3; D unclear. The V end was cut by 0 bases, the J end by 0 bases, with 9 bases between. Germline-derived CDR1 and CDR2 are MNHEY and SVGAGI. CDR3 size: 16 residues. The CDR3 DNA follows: TGTGCCAGCAGTTACTCCAGGCCCACCTCTGGAAACACCATATATTTT. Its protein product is CASSYSRPTSGNTIYF.

In nucleotides, the CDR3 is TGTGCGGGCAGTGGGGTAGGGGGCCAAGATACGCAGTATTTT. It translates to CAGSGVGGQDTQYF. The V and J genes are TRBV27 and TRBJ2-3; 7 bases are a match to TRBD1. This CDR3 spans 14 amino acids. Germline values: CDR1 MNHEY, CDR2 SMNVEV (reference sequence).

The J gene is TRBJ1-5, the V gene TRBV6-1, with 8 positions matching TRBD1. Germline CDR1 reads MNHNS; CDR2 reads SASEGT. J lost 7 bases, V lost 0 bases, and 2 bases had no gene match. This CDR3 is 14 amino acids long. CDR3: CASSEADRGQPQHF. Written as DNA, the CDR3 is TGTGCCAGCAGTGAAGCTGACAGGGGCCAGCCCCAGCATTTT.

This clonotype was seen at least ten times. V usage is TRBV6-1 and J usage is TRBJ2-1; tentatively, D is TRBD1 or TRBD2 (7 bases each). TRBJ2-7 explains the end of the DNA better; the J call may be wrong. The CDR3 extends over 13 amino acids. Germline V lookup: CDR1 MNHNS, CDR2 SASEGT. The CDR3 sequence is CASGDSGDYEQYF. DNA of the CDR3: TGTGCCAGCGGGGACAGCGGGGACTACGAGCAGTACTTC.

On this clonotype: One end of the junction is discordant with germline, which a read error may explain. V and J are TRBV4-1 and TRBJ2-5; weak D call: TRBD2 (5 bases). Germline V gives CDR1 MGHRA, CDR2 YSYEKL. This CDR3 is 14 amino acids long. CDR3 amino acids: CAGSGRRDPETQYF. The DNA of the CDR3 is TGCGCGGGGAGCGGACGCCGTGACCCAGAGACGCAGTACTTC.

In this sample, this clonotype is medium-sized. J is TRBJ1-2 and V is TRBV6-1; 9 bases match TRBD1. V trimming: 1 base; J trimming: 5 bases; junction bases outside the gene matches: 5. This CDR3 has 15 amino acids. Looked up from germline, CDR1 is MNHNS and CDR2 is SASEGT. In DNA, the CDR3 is TGTGCCAGCAGTGAAGTGGGGACAGGGCCATATGGCTACACCTTC. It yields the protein CASSEVGTGPYGYTF.

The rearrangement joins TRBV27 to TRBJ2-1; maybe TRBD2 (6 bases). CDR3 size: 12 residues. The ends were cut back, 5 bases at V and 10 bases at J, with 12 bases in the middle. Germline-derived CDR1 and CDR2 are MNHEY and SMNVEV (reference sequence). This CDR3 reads CASSIRDSEQFF. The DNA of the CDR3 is TGTGCCAGCAGTATCAGGGACTCGGAGCAGTTCTTC.